This T cell receptor (beta chain) was captured in a study of post-analysis software for immune sequencing data. Study-wide background: Patients with relapsing-remitting, secondary progressive and progressive-relapsing multiple sclerosis courses were all represented. General observations from the study: In patients, TRBV5-6, TRBV5-1 and TRBV20-1 belonged to five or six TRBV segments found more frequently than in controls. Normalized Chao1 diversity was significantly lower in multiple sclerosis patients than in controls.

The CDR3 runs 12 residues. The V end was cut by 5 bases, the J end by 5 bases, with 10 bases between. The V gene's germline CDR1 is SQVTM and CDR2 ANQGSEA. This clonotype appeared a few times. What it recognizes is unknown. The TCR beta cDNA libraries contained unique molecular identifiers. Researchers reported some 500,000 cDNA molecules coming from roughly 1 to 10 million T cells. TCRdb recomputed calls from the PCR reads with MiXCR, one row per CDR3 protein. The sample contains a few hundred thousand distinct CDR3 sequences, roughly 34% of which appear only once. The material sequenced was blood. The chain combines TRBV29-1 with TRBJ2-1; D is unresolved. The receptor comes from a girl aged 2-17 years with multiple sclerosis. This CDR3 reads CSVNLLDNEQFF. CDR3 in DNA: TGCAGCGTTAATCTTCTAGACAATGAGCAGTTCTTC.